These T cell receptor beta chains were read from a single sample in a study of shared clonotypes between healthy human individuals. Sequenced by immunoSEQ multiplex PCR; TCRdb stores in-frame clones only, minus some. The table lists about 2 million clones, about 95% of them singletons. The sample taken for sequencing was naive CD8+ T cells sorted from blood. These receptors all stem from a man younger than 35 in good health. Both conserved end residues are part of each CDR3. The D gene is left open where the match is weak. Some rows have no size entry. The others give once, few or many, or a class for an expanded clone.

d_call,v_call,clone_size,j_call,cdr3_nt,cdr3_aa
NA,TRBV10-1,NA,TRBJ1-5,TGCGCCAGCAGGGGGGGTGATAGCAATCAGCCCCAGCATTTT,CASRGGDSNQPQHF
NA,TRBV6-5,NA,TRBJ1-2,TGTGCCAGCAGTTACTCAGAGGGAGATGGCTACACCTTC,CASSYSEGDGYTF
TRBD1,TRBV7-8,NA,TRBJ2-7,TGTGCCAGCAGCACGGCCGGGACAGGAGGCTACGAGCAGTACTTC,CASSTAGTGGYEQYF
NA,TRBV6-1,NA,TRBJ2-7,TGTGCCAGCAGTGCGACAGTTTTCTCGGACGAGCAGTACTTC,CASSATVFSDEQYF
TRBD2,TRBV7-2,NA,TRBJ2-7,TGTGCCAGCAGATTGACTAGCGGATACGAGCAGTACTTC,CASRLTSGYEQYF
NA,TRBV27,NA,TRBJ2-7,TGTGCCAGCAGTCCGTACAATACCTACGAGCAGTACTTC,CASSPYNTYEQYF
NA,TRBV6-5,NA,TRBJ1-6,TGTGCCAGCAGGGCAGCGAGCTCCTATAATTCACCCCTCCACTTT,CASRAASSYNSPLHF
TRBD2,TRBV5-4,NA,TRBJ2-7,TGTGCCAGCAGCTTGGGTCTCGGACTAGCGGATGACTTC,CASSLGLGLADDF
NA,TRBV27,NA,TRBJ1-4,TGTGCCAGCAGTTTATCGATGGGGGTGAATGAAAAACTGTTTTTT,CASSLSMGVNEKLFF
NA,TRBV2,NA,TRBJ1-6,TGTGCCAGCAGTGAGGGGGGGGGAAATTCACCCCTCCACTTT,CASSEGGGNSPLHF
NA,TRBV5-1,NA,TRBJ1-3,TGCGCCAGCAGCTTGGGGGACGACTCTGGAAACACCATATATTTT,CASSLGDDSGNTIYF
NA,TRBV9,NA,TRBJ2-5,TGTGCCAGCAGCGTAGATGGAGGGGTGAGTGAGACCCAGTACTTC,CASSVDGGVSETQYF
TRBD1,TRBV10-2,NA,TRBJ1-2,TGCGCCACTGGTGAAGGGGGCGTGTCGATTGGCTACACCTTC,CATGEGGVSIGYTF
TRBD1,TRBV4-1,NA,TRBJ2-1,TGCGCCAGCAGCCAAGGTCCAGGGGGCGATGAGCAGTTCTTC,CASSQGPGGDEQFF
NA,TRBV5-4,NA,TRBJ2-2,TGTGCCAGCAGTTGGGACACCTCCAGGATCGGGGAGCTGTTTTTT,CASSWDTSRIGELFF
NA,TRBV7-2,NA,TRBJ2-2,TGTGCCAGCAGCTTCCTCGGCTTCCCGGAAACCGGGGAGCTGTTTTTT,CASSFLGFPETGELFF
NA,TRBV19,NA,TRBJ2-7,TGTGCCAGTAGTATAGATAGGAGCTCCTACGAGCAGTACTTC,CASSIDRSSYEQYF
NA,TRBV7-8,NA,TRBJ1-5,TGTGCCAGCAGCCTAGAGATTCCAGGGGCGCAGCCCCAGCATTTT,CASSLEIPGAQPQHF
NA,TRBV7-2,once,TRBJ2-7,TGTGCCAGCAGCTTCGGCGGCAGCTCCTACGAGCAGTACTTC,CASSFGGSSYEQYF
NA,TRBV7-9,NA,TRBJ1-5,TGTGCCAGCAGCCGCGGCGGTCAGCCCCAGCATTTT,CASSRGGQPQHF
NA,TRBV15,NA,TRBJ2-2,TGTGCCACCAGCAGTATACAGGGAACCGGGGAGCTGTTTTTT,CATSSIQGTGELFF
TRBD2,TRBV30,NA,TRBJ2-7,TGTGCCGGCCTTAGCGGGAGCTCCTACGAGCAGTACTTC,CAGLSGSSYEQYF
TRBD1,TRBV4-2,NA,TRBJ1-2,TGTGCCAGCAGCCAAGATGGGAGGATTGGACAGGGACTCCTTTATGGCTACACCTTC,CASSQDGRIGQGLLYGYTF
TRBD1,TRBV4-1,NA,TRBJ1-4,TGCGCCAGCAGCCAAGTGGGGGGACAGCTTGAAAAACTGTTTTTT,CASSQVGGQLEKLFF
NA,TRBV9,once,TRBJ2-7,TGTGCCAGCAGCGCGGGTGGCTTGGCCTACGAGCAGTACTTC,CASSAGGLAYEQYF
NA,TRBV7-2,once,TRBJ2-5,TGTGCCAGCAGCCTGGGGGGAGGACCCCAAGAGACCCAGTACTTC,CASSLGGGPQETQYF
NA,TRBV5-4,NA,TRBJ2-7,TGTGCCAGCAGCTTCTCCAGTACCTACGAGCAGTACTTC,CASSFSSTYEQYF
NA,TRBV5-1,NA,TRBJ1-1,TGCGCCAGCAGCGAGGTGAACACTGAAGCTTTCTTT,CASSEVNTEAFF
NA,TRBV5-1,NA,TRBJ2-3,TGCGCCAGCAGCTTGGAACGGGGCGGGGGCACAGATACGCAGTATTTT,CASSLERGGGTDTQYF
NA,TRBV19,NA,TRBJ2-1,TGTGCCAGTAGTATTCAGGGGGGAGGTAATGAGCAGTTCTTC,CASSIQGGGNEQFF
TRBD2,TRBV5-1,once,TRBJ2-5,TGCGCCAGCAGCTTGGCGGGGGGGATTAGAGAGACCCAGTACTTC,CASSLAGGIRETQYF
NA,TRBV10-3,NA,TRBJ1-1,TGTGCCATCAGTTACGAGAACCGGGACACTGAAGCTTTCTTT,CAISYENRDTEAFF
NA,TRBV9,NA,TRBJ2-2,TGTGCCAGCAGCGTAGCGGGAGTCACCGGGGAGCTGTTTTTT,CASSVAGVTGELFF
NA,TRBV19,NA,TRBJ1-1,TGTGCCAGTATAGGGACCACGTGGGACACTGAAGCTTTCTTT,CASIGTTWDTEAFF
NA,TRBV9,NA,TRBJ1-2,TGTGCCAGCAGCGTAGGAGGAGAACCCTATGGCTACACCTTC,CASSVGGEPYGYTF
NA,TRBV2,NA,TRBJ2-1,TGTGCCAGCATAAAGGCGCCCGATTTCTACAATGAGCAGTTCTTC,CASIKAPDFYNEQFF
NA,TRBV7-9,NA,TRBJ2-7,TGTGCCAGCAGCTTAGCTGGGCGGGATTCCTACGAGCAGTACTTC,CASSLAGRDSYEQYF
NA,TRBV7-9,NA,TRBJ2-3,TGTGCCAGCAGCTTCCCAAAAGCGGGCACAGATACGCAGTATTTT,CASSFPKAGTDTQYF
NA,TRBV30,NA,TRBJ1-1,TGTGCCTGGAGTGGACCGGGACACAGAAGAATCACTGAAGCTTTCTTT,CAWSGPGHRRITEAFF
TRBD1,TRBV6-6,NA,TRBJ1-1,TGTGCCAGCAGTTGGCCAGGGGGCTGGAACACTGAAGCTTTCTTT,CASSWPGGWNTEAFF
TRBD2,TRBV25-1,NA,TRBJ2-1,TGTGCCAGCAGCCTGGATAGCGGGAGGGTAGGCAATGAGCAGTTCTTC,CASSLDSGRVGNEQFF
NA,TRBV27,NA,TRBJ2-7,TGTGCCAGCAGTGGGGACTCCCTCGAGCAGTACTTC,CASSGDSLEQYF